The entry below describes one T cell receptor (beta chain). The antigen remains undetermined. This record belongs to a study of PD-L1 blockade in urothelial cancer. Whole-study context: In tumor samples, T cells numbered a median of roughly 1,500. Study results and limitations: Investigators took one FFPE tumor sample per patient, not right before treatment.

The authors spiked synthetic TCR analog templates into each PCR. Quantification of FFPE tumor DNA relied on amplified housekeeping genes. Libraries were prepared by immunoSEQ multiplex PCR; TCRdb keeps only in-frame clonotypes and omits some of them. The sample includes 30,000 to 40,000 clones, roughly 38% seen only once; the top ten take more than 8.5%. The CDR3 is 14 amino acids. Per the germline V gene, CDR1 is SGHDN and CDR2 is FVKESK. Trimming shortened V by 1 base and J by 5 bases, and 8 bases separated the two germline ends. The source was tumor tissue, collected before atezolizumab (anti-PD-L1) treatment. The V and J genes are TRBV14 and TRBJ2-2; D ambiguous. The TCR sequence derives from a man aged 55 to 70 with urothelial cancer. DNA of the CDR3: TGTGCCAGCAGCCAAGTATGGGGAACCGGGGAGCTGTTTTTT. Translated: CASSQVWGTGELFF.